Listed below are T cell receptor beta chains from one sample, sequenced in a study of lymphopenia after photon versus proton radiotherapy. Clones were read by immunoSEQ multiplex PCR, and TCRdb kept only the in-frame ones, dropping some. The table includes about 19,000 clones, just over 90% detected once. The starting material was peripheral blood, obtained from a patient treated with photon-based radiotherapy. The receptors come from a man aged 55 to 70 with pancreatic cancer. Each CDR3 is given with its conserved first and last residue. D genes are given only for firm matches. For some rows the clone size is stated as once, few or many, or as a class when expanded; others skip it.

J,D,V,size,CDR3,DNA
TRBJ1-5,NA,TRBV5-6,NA,CASSPGFQGWQPQHF,TGTGCCAGCAGCCCAGGCTTCCAGGGATGGCAGCCCCAGCATTTT
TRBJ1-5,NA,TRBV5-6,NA,CASSLRRSNQPQHF,TGTGCCAGCAGCTTGAGAAGGAGCAATCAGCCCCAGCATTTT
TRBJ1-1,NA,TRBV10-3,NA,CAISESHPDVSEAFF,TGTGCCATCAGTGAGTCGCACCCTGACGTATCTGAAGCTTTCTTT
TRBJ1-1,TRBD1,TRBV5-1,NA,CASSARTGVNPEAFF,TGCGCCAGCAGCGCTCGGACAGGGGTTAATCCTGAAGCTTTCTTT
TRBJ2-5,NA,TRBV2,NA,CASSLSGQETQYF,TGTGCCAGCAGCCTCTCCGGTCAAGAGACCCAGTACTTC
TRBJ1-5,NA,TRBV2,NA,CASSADTPGQPQHF,TGTGCCAGCAGCGCAGACACGCCGGGTCAGCCCCAGCATTTT
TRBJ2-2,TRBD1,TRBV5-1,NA,CASSLEKGASSGELFF,TGCGCCAGCAGCTTGGAAAAGGGGGCCTCATCCGGGGAGCTGTTTTTT
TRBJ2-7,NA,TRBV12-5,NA,CASGLSLGAFDVEQYF,TGTGCTAGTGGTTTGTCCCTTGGAGCCTTCGATGTCGAGCAGTACTTC
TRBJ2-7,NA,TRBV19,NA,CASSIGDGEQYF,TGTGCCAGTAGTATCGGGGACGGCGAGCAGTACTTC
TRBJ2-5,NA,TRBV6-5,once,CASSYSLAHQETQYF,TGTGCCAGCAGTTACTCGTTAGCGCACCAAGAGACCCAGTACTTC
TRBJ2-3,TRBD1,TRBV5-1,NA,CASSSNPTGDPSDTQYF,TGCGCCAGCAGCTCGAATCCTACAGGGGATCCTTCAGATACGCAGTATTTT
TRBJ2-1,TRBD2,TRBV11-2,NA,CASSPRTSSYNEQFF,TGTGCCAGCAGCCCTCGGACTAGCTCCTACAATGAGCAGTTCTTC
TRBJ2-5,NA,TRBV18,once,CASSLNRAQETQYF,TGTGCCAGCTCACTAAACAGGGCCCAAGAGACCCAGTACTTC
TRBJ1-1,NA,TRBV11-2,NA,CASSPNRTPGAFF,TGTGCCAGCAGCCCGAACAGGACCCCTGGGGCTTTCTTT
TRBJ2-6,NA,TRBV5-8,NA,CASLLLSTQSRANVLTF,TGTGCCAGCTTATTGCTTTCCACACAAAGTCGGGCCAACGTCCTGACTTTC
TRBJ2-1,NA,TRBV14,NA,CASSQDPDRGGLSSYNEQFF,TGTGCCAGCAGCCAAGACCCCGACCGCGGGGGCCTCAGCTCCTACAATGAGCAGTTCTTC
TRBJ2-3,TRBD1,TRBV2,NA,CASSPRTGRTDTQYF,TGTGCCAGCAGCCCCCGGACAGGACGGACAGATACGCAGTATTTT
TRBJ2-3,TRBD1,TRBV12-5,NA,CASGLVVGQDLNTQYF,TGTGCTAGTGGTTTGGTAGTGGGACAGGATCTGAATACGCAGTATTTT
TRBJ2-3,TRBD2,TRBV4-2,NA,CASSQDHGGGAVSRTDTQYF,TGTGCCAGCAGCCAAGATCATGGCGGGGGGGCCGTGTCCCGCACAGATACGCAGTATTTT
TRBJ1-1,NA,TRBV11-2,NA,CASSFGDSTEAFF,TGTGCCAGCAGCTTCGGGGATTCCACTGAAGCTTTCTTT